This T cell receptor beta chain was captured by sequencing in a study of cytomegalovirus exposure and HLA in healthy donors (dated by TCRdb to 2016 to 2017). About the study as a whole: According to an earlier analysis of a few hundred of the donors, about 190 million T cells yielded over 90 million unique TCR beta sequences and approximately 280 Gb of sequence data. An early release covering roughly 600 HLA-typed donors comprised roughly 300 gigabases of sequencing data and roughly 86 million unique TCR sequences. The genetic ancestry cluster associated with self-reported Caucasian donors included approximately 85% of the roughly 360 genotyped donors. The study was designed to test whether signatures of past pathogen exposure could be identified by cataloging public T cell receptors. The study profiled the T cell repertoires of hundreds of subjects by immunosequencing and related them to cytomegalovirus serostatus. Along with the approximately 650-subject first cohort, a separate validation cohort of roughly 110 different subjects was used. High-throughput TCR immunosequencing, statistical association of individual TCRs with disease status, and machine learning were combined to predict cytomegalovirus infection status. A later analysis re-analyzed previously published TCR beta repertoires from roughly 600 donors and added high-resolution HLA genotyping to study TCR occurrence patterns. In the later analysis, no new phenotypic data were used to find candidate immune exposures; instead, reliance was placed on TCR beta sequences and their occurrence across donors. To decide whether each TCR beta V gene segment behaved as functional or pseudogenic, an earlier analysis of some 580 of the donors relied on high-throughput TCR beta sequencing. Donor age, sex, ethnicity and CMV serostatus were compiled together with the repertoire data. A later genetic analysis used genome-wide SNP genotypes for about 60% of the roughly 700 donors, treating that subset as a discovery cohort. All discovery cohort repertoires had been generated using a single sequencing platform. HLA typing covered class I and class II loci at four-digit resolution. Typing coverage varied by locus: roughly 629-630 donors for A, B, C, DRB1 and DQB1; more than 500 for DQA1; approximately 610 for DPA1; 400 to 480 for DPB1. A handful of DR-DQ haplotypes were handled as single units for association and clustering because linkage in the cohort was strong. Across approximately 400 genotyped donors of the cohort, an average of approximately 240,000 unique TCR beta nucleotide sequences per donor were sequenced, and around 20% of those sequences were non-productive. What the study reported, not specific to this receptor: A cluster of highly shared sequence variants was judged likely to be a technical artifact of the sequencing pipeline. Cytomegalovirus status was reported to be diagnosed by the classifier with high specificity and sensitivity in both the original and validation cohorts. A further reported finding was that TCR beta sequences accurately predicted the HLA-A and HLA-B alleles for most subjects in the first cohort. According to a later genetic analysis, donors in an Asian-associated ancestry cluster had fewer N-insertions in productive TCRs than the approximately 630-donor mean. According to the authors, the approach could potentially be generalized to other disease states and immunological phenotypes. This cohort had only TCR beta chains sequenced, and the lack of alpha or paired-chain data limited which features could be detected. Most TCR sequences were seen in very few donors, while some public TCRs were found in many individuals. In a later analysis, HLA-associated TCR beta chains were found to be more clonally expanded and to have lower generation probabilities than equally common non-associated chains. A later analysis associated approximately 17,000 TCR beta sequences with specific HLA alleles at a false discovery rate of 0.05. Some IMGT-functional V segments, including TRBV6-2 and TRBV6-3, could not be distinguished by the 87-base-pair reads and were therefore excluded. In a later analysis, several top co-occurrence clusters were reported to appear linked to parvovirus B19, influenza, CMV and Epstein-Barr virus. According to a later analysis, most CMV-associated TCR beta chains appeared to be HLA-restricted, and the HLA associations seemed to be driven largely by CMV exposure. In an earlier analysis of around 600 of the donors, most TCR beta V segments were observed in productive rearrangements about 87% or about 30% of the time, broadly matching IMGT annotations. CMV serostatus was the only immune exposure information available for the cohort. Linkage disequilibrium might explain the correlated functional status among segregating V segments, but an unknown experimental factor could not be ruled out. An association between a missense DCLRE1C variant and V-gene and J-gene trimming of TCR beta chains was found in a later genetic analysis and replicated in an independent cohort. HLA typing was unavailable for some donors at each locus, so association tests used only the typed subset. The study listed around 160 TCR beta chains as associated with cytomegalovirus. A few of the identified cytomegalovirus-associated TCR beta chains were confirmed in vitro to be specific for cytomegalovirus antigens. Approximately 16 rarely observed V segments, including chromosome 9 orphons, were excluded from the earlier analysis of just under 600 of the donors because counts were too low. When HLA alleles, especially DR and DQ, strongly co-occurred, TCR associations were difficult to assign to individual alleles. In a later analysis, TCR association rates were found to vary across HLA loci, with the most associated TCRs seen for DRB1 alleles and the fewest for HLA-C alleles. Presence/absence analyses assumed roughly uniform sequencing depth across donors, an assumption that may not hold.

A note on this clone: Its antigen is still unknown. Base qualities are not at hand, and no much larger clone is one base apart.

The CDR3 runs 16 amino acids, cysteine and phenylalanine included. The retained sequence is limited to the CDR3, 48 bases, with the frame set at the first base. V is pared back by 4 bases and J by 5 bases, with 22 bases lying between the germline termini. CDR1 SGDLS and CDR2 YYNGEE are derived from the germline V gene. The cohort was made up of 666 healthy bone marrow donors. Cohort members were all nominally healthy when sampled, although unrecorded immune exposures were likely present. The donor tested CMV seronegative, placing the donor among the 350 to 400 seronegative members of the cohort. A peripheral blood sample was provided by each donor, and peripheral blood mononuclear cells were used for TCR beta sequencing. The Qiagen DNeasy Blood Extraction Kit was used to extract genomic DNA from the blood cell samples. Library preparation was by the immunoSEQ multiplex PCR assay. The multiplex PCR relied on a mix of 60 forward primers for TCR Vbeta segments and 13 reverse primers for TCR Jbeta segments. The CDR3 region of rearranged TCR beta genes was amplified from genomic DNA by a multiplex PCR assay. Amplified TCR beta libraries were sequenced as 87-base-pair reads on the Illumina HiSeq System. Per the authors' processing: Across the 666 repertoires, a later analysis counted tens of millions of unique TCR beta chains, approximately 10 million of which were shared by at least two donors. To remove PCR and sequencing errors, raw reads were error-corrected and collapsed into unique sequences using a nearest-neighbor algorithm that merged closely related sequences. CDR3 sequences were aligned to IMGT reference sequences to assign V, D and J gene segments. For a sequence to be retained, a match of at least six nucleotides to both a V gene segment and a J gene segment was required. Rearrangements were classified as productive when the CDR3 lacked stop codons and remained in frame with V and J, and all other rearrangements were classified as non-productive. CDR3 was defined according to IMGT convention as the region running from the second conserved V-encoded cysteine to the conserved J-encoded phenylalanine. The earlier analysis of 587 of the donors excluded sequences that lacked an unambiguous match to a single V gene segment. An earlier analysis of approximately 590 of the donors classified V segments as functional when productive rearrangements were above 56.7% and as segregating when the standard deviation between donors was above 5%. A statistical classification framework was developed to diagnose cytomegalovirus status using the catalog of TCR beta chain sequences. V and J gene assignment, in a later analysis, came from comparing TCR nucleotide sequences with IMGT/GENE-DB human TR gene sequences. Using the TCRdist pipeline, a later analysis assigned CDR3 sequences along with most-parsimonious VDJ recombination scenarios. In a later analysis, every TCR beta chain was defined by the combination of its CDR3 amino acid sequence and its V-gene family, and reads without a unique V-gene family were dropped. In a later analysis, nearly 600 highly shared, low-generation-probability nucleotide sequences were removed to address suspected cross-contamination and a sequencing artifact. In a later analysis, a clonal expansion index for each public chain was calculated from normalized within-repertoire ranks of inferred template counts. In a later analysis, generation probabilities were computed with a VDJ recombination model fitted to out-of-frame rearrangements, and the resulting probabilities were checked against IGoR. Hypergeometric tests were used in a later analysis to score TCR-TCR, TCR-HLA and TCR-CMV co-occurrence, with a repertoire-size bias correction applied to the TCR pairs. To estimate false discovery rates, a later analysis permuted the HLA or CMV assignments 20 times. In a later analysis, co-occurring TCRs were grouped using DBSCAN, and TCRdist sequence similarity was added for clustering within HLA-allele-positive subsets. Repertoires with fewer than 30,000 or more than 120,000 public chains were left out of co-occurrence clustering, as were several repertoires with anomalous nucleotide sharing. TCRdb re-hosts the immuneACCESS table, in-frame sequences only. Its copies lack some clones; in the studies checked, an unresolved V gene accounts for under half of them, and the cause for the rest is not known. The DNA was the basis for D and trimming; V, J and clone size are from that table. In this sample the table shows about 200,000 clones, over 60% of which occur a single time. In total, the top ten clones hold 1.1% of the sample.

This sequence uses TRBV9 and TRBJ2-7, with a weak D call of TRBD2 (5 bases match). The sequencing input was PBMCs. This TCR was sampled from a woman aged 40-49 years in good health and CMV-seronegative. CDR3 sequence: CASSPRHGGPSDEQYF. The DNA reads as follows: TGTGCCAGCAGCCCCCGACATGGCGGGCCAAGTGACGAGCAGTACTTC.